Described below is a single T cell receptor (beta chain) sequence and its context. TCRdb reprocessed the RT-PCR reads via MiXCR and lists one record per CDR3 protein. The table records 650,000 to 800,000 distinct CDR3 sequences, approximately 15% of them present only once. CDR1 and CDR2 from the germline V gene are ENHRY and SYGVKD. With 5 bases clipped from V and 0 bases from J, the junction kept 15 bases outside the gene matches. There are 21 residues in the CDR3. The sequenced sample consisted of memory CD4+ T cells from blood. This chain uses TRBV10-3 with TRBJ2-6; TRBD1 agrees at 11 bases. The receptor was derived from a female donor in good health, serving as a healthy control. CDR3 sequence: CAISWAGQGALKSSGANVLTF. CDR3 coding DNA: TGTGCCATCAGTTGGGCAGGACAGGGGGCTCTGAAAAGCTCTGGGGCCAACGTCCTGACTTTC.